The 11 T cell receptor beta chains below all came from one sample that was sequenced in a study of OX40 agonist ivuxolimab in advanced cancers. This table comes from immunoSEQ multiplex PCR, and its TCRdb copy is limited to in-frame clones, with some not included. The repertoire holds roughly 120,000 clones, with more than 80% as singletons. The sequences come from CD4+ or CD8+ T cells sorted from blood, collected in a trial of the OX40 agonist ivuxolimab. Receptors originate from an adult with an advanced solid tumor such as melanoma, head and neck, liver or kidney cancer.

V and J are TRBV19 and TRBJ1-2; 7 bases are shared with TRBD1. This CDR3 is built from 14 residues. Germline-derived CDR1 and CDR2 are LNHDA and SQIVND (reference sequence). V gave up 5 bases and J gave up 6 bases; unmatched junction bases: 9. Written as DNA, the CDR3 is TGTGCCAGTAGTTGGCGGGGACAGTTAGATGGCTACACCTTC. This encodes CASSWRGQLDGYTF. Using reference TRBV19 and TRBJ1-2 for the parts outside the CDR3, the full variable domain is DGGITQSPKYLFRKEGQNVTLSCEQNLNHDAMYWYRQDPGQGLRLIYYSQIVNDFQKGDIAEGYSVSREKKESFPLTVTSAQKNPTAFYLCASSWRGQLDGYTFGSGTRLTVV.

This chain's CDR3 is CASSSVGAAETQYF. CDR3 nucleotides: TGTGCCAGCAGCTCCGTAGGAGCCGCAGAGACCCAGTACTTC. The V gene is TRBV27, the J gene TRBJ2-5; D gene unclear. Trimming removed 6 bases from V and 4 bases from J, with 15 bases in between. Germline CDR1 MNHEY, CDR2 SMNVEV (reference sequence). The CDR3 consists of 14 residues.

The chain combines TRBV25-1 with TRBJ2-4; D might be TRBD1 or TRBD2, each matching 5 bases. This CDR3 is built from 17 residues. Germline V gene data show CDR1 as MGHDK and CDR2 as SYGVNS. Trimming pared 3 bases from V and 2 bases from J, leaving 17 bases between. The CDR3 region is CASSDTRDAGSKNIQYF. CDR3 coding DNA: TGTGCCAGCAGTGATACCCGGGACGCCGGATCCAAAAACATTCAGTACTTC.

This clone appeared a single time. This sequence joins TRBV9 and TRBJ2-7, with D possibly matching TRBD1 (6 bases). V gave up 0 bases and J gave up 3 bases, with 13 bases separating them. The germline CDR1 and CDR2 sequences are SGDLS and YYNGEE. There are 15 residues in the CDR3. CDR3 bases: TGTGCCAGCAGCGTAGAGCAGACAGGTGACTACGAGCAGTACTTC. Its translation is CASSVEQTGDYEQYF.

The chain joins TRBV18 to TRBJ2-7, with 10 bases matching TRBD1. There are 15 residues in the CDR3. The V gene end was trimmed by 5 bases and the J gene end by 2 bases; junction bases not matched to a gene: 6. Germline assignment: CDR1 KGHSH and CDR2 LQKENI. The CDR3 DNA is TGTGCCAGCTCAACCCGGGACAGGGGAACCTACGAGCAGTACTTC. It translates to CASSTRDRGTYEQYF.

There are a few counts of this clone. The chain is built from TRBV28 and TRBJ2-7; D unclear. V was trimmed by 7 bases and J by 7 bases, leaving 17 bases between them. The CDR3 runs to 13 residues. CDR1 and CDR2 (germline): MDHEN, SYDVKM. Written as DNA, the CDR3 is TGTGCCAGCACCGGCGGACCCGTCCGGGAGCAGTACTTC. Translated: CASTGGPVREQYF. Filled out from reference TRBV28 and TRBJ2-7, the complete variable domain reads DVKVTQSSRYLVKRTGEKVFLECVQDMDHENMFWYRQDPGLGLRLIYFSYDVKMKEKGDIPEGYSVSREKKERFSLILESASTNQTSMYLCASTGGPVREQYFGPGTRLTVT.

A single count supports this clone. V is TRBV9 and J is TRBJ1-6; 7 bases line up with TRBD1. Germline V gene data show CDR1 as SGDLS and CDR2 as YYNGEE. Unmatched junction bases numbered 10, after V lost 3 bases and J lost 7 bases. The length of the CDR3 is 16 residues. The CDR3 sequence: CASSDDRAPGNSPLHF. CDR3 nucleotides: TGTGCCAGCAGCGACGACAGGGCACCGGGGAATTCACCCCTCCACTTT.

The chain links TRBV9 to TRBJ2-5; perhaps TRBD1 as D (6 bases). The CDR3 sequence is 14 residues long. Trimming took 3 bases from V and 5 from J, leaving 14 bases between them. Germline CDR1 and CDR2: SGDLS and YYNGEE. CDR3 DNA: TGTGCCAGCAGCGCCACAGGGTTTGGTGAGACCCAGTACTTC. This encodes CASSATGFGETQYF.

This clone was found a few times. The chain combines TRBV28 with TRBJ1-5, with a tentative D call TRBD1 (5 bases). V lost 4 bases, J lost 8 bases, and 18 bases lay in between. From germline, CDR1 is MDHEN and CDR2 SYDVKM. This CDR3 has 15 amino acids. DNA for the CDR3: TGTGCCAGCAGTTCCCCCCGGGACGCATATAAGCCCCAGCATTTT. Translating gives CASSSPRDAYKPQHF.

The rearrangement links TRBV27 to TRBJ2-7; tentative D call: TRBD1 (6 bases). Germline V gene lookup returns CDR1 MNHEY and CDR2 SMNVEV (reference sequence). V shed 5 bases and J shed 0 bases, with 14 bases lying between them. The CDR3 totals 15 residues. For the CDR3, the DNA is TGTGCCAGCAGTCCGGGGACATCTGTCTCCTACGAGCAGTACTTC. It yields the protein CASSPGTSVSYEQYF.

V is TRBV30 and J is TRBJ2-7; D is undetermined. The V end was cut by 0 bases, the J end by 3 bases, with 9 bases between. The length of the CDR3 is 13 residues. The germline gives CDR1 GTSNPN, CDR2 SVGIG (reference sequence). CDR3 bases: TGTGCCTGGAGTGTTTGGAGAGACTACGAGCAGTACTTC. Translating gives CAWSVWRDYEQYF.